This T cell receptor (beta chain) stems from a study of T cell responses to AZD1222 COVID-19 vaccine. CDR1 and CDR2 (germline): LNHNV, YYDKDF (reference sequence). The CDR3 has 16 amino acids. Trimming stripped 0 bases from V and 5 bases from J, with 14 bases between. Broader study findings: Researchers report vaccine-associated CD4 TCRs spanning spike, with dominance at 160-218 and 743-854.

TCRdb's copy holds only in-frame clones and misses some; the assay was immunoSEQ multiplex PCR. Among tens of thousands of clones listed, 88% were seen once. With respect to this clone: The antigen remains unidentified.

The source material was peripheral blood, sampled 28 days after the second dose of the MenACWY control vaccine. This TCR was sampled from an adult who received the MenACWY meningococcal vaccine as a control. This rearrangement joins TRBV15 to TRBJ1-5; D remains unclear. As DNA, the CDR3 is TGTGCCACCAGCAGAGAGCCAGGTAAAGGCGATCAGCCCCAGCATTTT. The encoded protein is CATSREPGKGDQPQHF.